This T cell receptor beta chain comes out of a study of blood T cell repertoires in COVID-19. The method was immunoSEQ multiplex PCR; TCRdb's version includes in-frame clones alone and lacks a portion of them. The data contain about 170,000 clones, 70% to 90% of them singletons. The CDR3 spans 14 residues. The V gene's germline CDR1 is SGHRS and CDR2 YFSETQ. V dropped 1 base and J dropped 1 base, with 8 bases sitting between them. The receptor's source is a man aged 55-75 years with COVID-19, enrolled during active disease. This chain uses TRBV5-1 with TRBJ2-5; D may be TRBD2 (6 bases). Sample: peripheral blood. The CDR3 DNA is TGCGCCAGCAGCTTGACGGGAGCCCAAGAGACCCAGTACTTC. Amino acid sequence: CASSLTGAQETQYF.